This passage covers 13 T cell receptor beta chains from one sample sequenced in a study of technical replicates of blood from a few donors. This table comes from immunoSEQ multiplex PCR, and its TCRdb copy is limited to in-frame clones, with some not included. The table lists around 80,000 clones, 95% to 98% of them singletons. Specimen: T cells isolated from PBMCs. Receptors originate from a human donor in good health.

This clone occurred once. The chain employs TRBV5-8 and TRBJ2-3; 11 bases are a match to TRBD2. Germline assignment: CDR1 SGHTS and CDR2 YDEGEE. The CDR3 is made up of 16 amino acids. V dropped 4 bases and J dropped 6; count of bases not matched to a gene: 10. CDR3 protein: CASSLAGLAAGDTQYF. CDR3 nucleotides: TGTGCCAGCAGCCTAGCGGGACTAGCGGCAGGGGATACGCAGTATTTT.

The chain is built from TRBV19 and TRBJ2-7; the match to TRBD2 covers 7 bases. The germline V gene encodes CDR1 LNHDA and CDR2 SQIVND (reference sequence). The CDR3 length is 14 residues. Unmatched junction bases numbered 5, after V lost 3 bases and J lost 3 bases. The chain's CDR3 is CASSMGGRIYEQYF. The CDR3 region has the DNA TGTGCCAGTAGTATGGGGGGGAGAATCTACGAGCAGTACTTC.

The chain recombines TRBV11-2 with TRBJ2-1; 12 bases match TRBD2. V trimming: 1 base; J trimming: 2 bases; junction bases outside the gene matches: 3. Germline V lookup: CDR1 SGHAT, CDR2 FQNNGV. This CDR3 is built from 17 residues. The CDR3 region has the DNA TGTGCCAGCAGCTTAGGGACTAGCGGGATCACCTACAATGAGCAGTTCTTC. Encoded protein: CASSLGTSGITYNEQFF.

The chain couples TRBV30 to TRBJ1-2; the D is unclear. Between the trimmed V and J ends, which lost 4 bases and 4 bases, there was a span of 13 bases. Germline V lookup: CDR1 GTSNPN, CDR2 SVGIG (reference sequence). The CDR3 consists of 13 residues. In DNA, the CDR3 is TGTGCCTGGAATTGGGCGGGAACCTATGGCTACACCTTC. Translated: CAWNWAGTYGYTF.

The J gene is TRBJ1-5, the V gene TRBV10-1; tentatively, D is TRBD1 (5 bases). The CDR3 is 12 amino acids. Trimming stripped 8 bases from V and 5 bases from J, with 10 bases between. Germline-derived CDR1 and CDR2 are WNHNN and SYGVQD (reference sequence). CDR3 DNA: TGCGCCAGCTTACCAGGGCATCAGCCCCAGCATTTT. Encoded protein: CASLPGHQPQHF.

The genes are TRBV18 and TRBJ2-5, with 8 bases identical to TRBD2. CDR1 and CDR2 from the germline V gene are KGHSH and LQKENI. Losses at the gene ends were 1 base for V and 2 bases for J; bases not matched to a gene: 0. The length of the CDR3 is 14 residues. The CDR3 DNA reads as TGTGCCAGCTCACCACGCGGGGGGCAAGAGACCCAGTACTTC. It codes for CASSPRGGQETQYF.

This chain connects TRBV28 to TRBJ2-3; D remains ambiguous. The V and J ends lost 0 bases and 1 base respectively, with 14 bases between them. CDR3 size: 17 residues. Germline CDR1 MDHEN, CDR2 SYDVKM. The CDR3 DNA reads as TGTGCCAGCAGTTTATGGGCTGAGGAGCCCGGCACAGATACGCAGTATTTT. It specifies CASSLWAEEPGTDTQYF.

This chain connects TRBV7-3 to TRBJ2-3, with D possibly TRBD2 on 5 matching bases. The germline V and J ends were trimmed by 4 bases and 2 bases, with 13 bases remaining between them. This CDR3 comprises 15 residues. CDR1 is SGHTA, CDR2 FQGTGA, per germline. Here the CDR3 DNA reads TGTGCCAGCAGCTCCTCCCTAGCCTTCACAGATACGCAGTATTTT. Amino acid sequence: CASSSSLAFTDTQYF.

The chain uses TRBV5-1 and TRBJ2-7; maybe TRBD1 (6 bases). Trimming stripped 2 bases from V and 7 bases from J, with 16 bases between. CDR1 SGHRS and CDR2 YFSETQ come from the germline V gene. This CDR3 has 14 residues. The CDR3 DNA reads TGCGCCAGCAGCTTCTGGACAGTTTTGGGTGAGCAGTACTTC. This encodes CASSFWTVLGEQYF.

The chain carries TRBV5-4 and TRBJ2-5; TRBD2 is a possible D gene (5 bases). Per germline, CDR1 SGHNT and CDR2 YYREEE (reference sequence). CDR3 length: 13 residues. V lost 7 bases and J 2 bases, leaving 12 bases between the germline ends. The CDR3 region has the DNA TGTGCCAGCTGGGAAGCGGAACAAGAGACCCAGTACTTC. As protein: CASWEAEQETQYF.

The V call is TRBV29-1, the J call TRBJ2-3; D unclear. Trimming stripped 4 bases from V and 0 bases from J, with 11 bases between. The germline V gene has CDR1 SQVTM and CDR2 ANQGSEA. This CDR3 is built from 14 residues. CDR3 loop: CSVVSTPSTDTQYF. CDR3 bases: TGCAGCGTTGTATCCACACCTAGCACAGATACGCAGTATTTT.

This clone was detected only once. The chain has TRBV5-1 and TRBJ2-7; 8 bases align to TRBD1. Germline-derived CDR1 and CDR2 are SGHRS and YFSETQ. V dropped 4 bases and J dropped 3; count of bases not matched to a gene: 9. The CDR3 loop spans 15 amino acids. As DNA, the CDR3 is TGCGCCAGCAGCAACGGACAGGGAGCCTACTACGAGCAGTACTTC. This translates into CASSNGQGAYYEQYF. Drawing the rest from reference TRBV5-1 and TRBJ2-7, the complete variable domain is KAGVTQTPRYLIKTRGQQVTLSCSPISGHRSVSWYQQTPGQGLQFLFEYFSETQRNKGNFPGRFSGRQFSNSRSEMNVSTLELGDSALYLCASSNGQGAYYEQYFGPGTRLTVT.

V is TRBV28 and J is TRBJ2-1; 8 nucleotides align to TRBD2. Trimming cost V 6 bases and J 8 bases; bases outside gene matches: 12. Germline assignment: CDR1 MDHEN and CDR2 SYDVKM. The CDR3 has 15 amino acids. The CDR3 DNA follows: TGTGCCAGCAGCCGCTGGGAGCGGGAGAGCTATGAGCAGTTCTTC. Protein product: CASSRWERESYEQFF.